What follows are 18 T cell receptor beta chains derived from one specimen sequenced in a study of T cell responses to AZD1222 COVID-19 vaccine. Assay: immunoSEQ multiplex PCR; the TCRdb copy retains only in-frame clones and omits some. The sample holds some 88,000 clones; 92% are singletons and the top ten take around 5.2%. Sample: peripheral blood, taken on day 0 of AZD1222 vaccination. These receptors all come from an adult in good health.

The chain has TRBV2 and TRBJ1-3; 7 positions match TRBD1. The CDR3 is 16 residues long. V dropped 3 bases and J dropped 0; count of bases not matched to a gene: 5. CDR1 is SNHLY, CDR2 FYNNEI, per germline. The CDR3 is CASSDPGGSSGNTIYF. CDR3 nucleotides: TGTGCCAGCAGTGACCCAGGGGGTAGCTCTGGAAACACCATATATTTT. Drawing the rest from reference TRBV2 and TRBJ1-3, the complete variable domain is EPEVTQTPSHQVTQMGQEVILRCVPISNHLYFYWYRQILGQKVEFLVSFYNNEISEKSEIFDDQFSVERPDGSNFTLKIRSTKLEDSAMYFCASSDPGGSSGNTIYFGEGSWLTVV.

V and J are TRBV7-9 and TRBJ1-2; D is unclear. The germline V and J ends were trimmed by 3 bases and 3 bases, with 11 bases remaining between them. Per the germline V gene, CDR1 is SEHNR and CDR2 is FQNEAQ (reference sequence). This CDR3 comprises 14 residues. CDR3: CASSFGVGDYGYTF. The CDR3 DNA reads as TGTGCCAGCAGCTTTGGGGTCGGGGACTATGGCTACACCTTC.

This rearrangement joins TRBV6-5 to TRBJ2-5; a possible D gene is TRBD1 (5 bases). Trimming cost V 0 bases and J 5 bases, with 16 bases left between them. The germline gives CDR1 MNHEY, CDR2 SVGAGI. This CDR3 is 16 amino acids long. The CDR3 region is CASSYSRGRSSETQYF. The CDR3 DNA reads TGTGCCAGCAGTTACTCAAGGGGCAGGTCTTCGGAGACCCAGTACTTC.

The chain has TRBV28 and TRBJ2-1; D is undetermined. The germline V gene has CDR1 MDHEN and CDR2 SYDVKM. The CDR3 length is 13 residues. Trimming removed 3 bases at V and 4 bases at J, with 7 bases between. The CDR3 reads CASSFGLYNEQFF. The DNA for the CDR3 is TGTGCCAGCAGTTTCGGCCTTTACAATGAGCAGTTCTTC.

The genes are TRBV20-1 and TRBJ2-5; 8 bases fit TRBD2. With V trimmed by 3 bases and J by 0 bases, 6 bases remained unmatched. The CDR3 is made up of 15 amino acids. Germline V gene sequence: CDR1 DFQATT, CDR2 SNEGSKA (reference sequence). The CDR3 DNA reads as TGCAGTGCTAGTTTTAGCGGGGAGTACCAAGAGACCCAGTACTTC. Translating it yields CSASFSGEYQETQYF.

V usage is TRBV5-8 and J usage is TRBJ1-1; D is perhaps TRBD1 (5 bases). Germline V gene data show CDR1 as SGHTS and CDR2 as YDEGEE. The V and J ends lost 1 base and 5 bases respectively, with 9 bases between them. This CDR3 contains 13 residues. The chain's CDR3 is CASSLQGSTEAFF. In DNA form, the CDR3 reads TGTGCCAGCAGCTTGCAGGGAAGTACTGAAGCTTTCTTT.

V gene TRBV6-4 combines with J gene TRBJ2-3, with D unclear. The V end was cut by 2 bases, the J end by 0 bases, with 12 bases between. The CDR3 totals 16 residues. Germline assignment: CDR1 MRHNA and CDR2 SNTAGT. CDR3 DNA sequence: TGTGCCAGCAGTGACCAGGCAGGATCAAGCACAGATACGCAGTATTTT. This sequence encodes CASSDQAGSSTDTQYF.

This clone was picked up a small number of times. V usage is TRBV14 and J usage is TRBJ1-1, with a possible D match to TRBD1 (6 bases). Trimming took 4 bases from V and 1 from J, leaving 19 bases between them. CDR3 length: 17 amino acids. Germline CDR1 and CDR2: SGHDN and FVKESK. This chain's CDR3 is CASSLLGTPRRNTEAFF. CDR3 DNA: TGTGCCAGCAGCCTCCTAGGGACACCCCGGCGGAACACTGAAGCTTTCTTT.

Comment on this clone: Other DNA sequences in this specimen translate into the identical CDR3. The rearrangement joins TRBV30 to TRBJ2-2; D ambiguous. CDR3 length equals 12 residues. V was pared by 3 bases and J by 2 bases, with 4 bases between. The germline CDR1 and CDR2 sequences are GTSNPN and SVGIG (reference sequence). The CDR3 bases are TGTGCCTGGAGCGGTAACACCGGGGAGCTGTTTTTT. It codes for CAWSGNTGELFF.

The CDR3 region is CASSLSWEETQYF. Written as DNA, the CDR3 is TGTGCCAGCAGCTTATCATGGGAAGAGACCCAGTACTTC. V is TRBV7-3 and J is TRBJ2-5; D uncertain. The CDR3 runs 13 residues. CDR1 is SGHTA, CDR2 FQGTGA, per germline. Trimming shortened V by 2 bases and J by 3 bases, and 7 bases separated the two germline ends.

This clone was counted once. This CDR3 is CASSLGGPKETQYF. CDR3 nucleotides: TGTGCCAGCAGCTTGGGGGGTCCGAAAGAGACCCAGTACTTC. V is TRBV5-6 and J is TRBJ2-5; D is unclear. The germline CDR1 and CDR2 sequences are SGHDT and YYEEEE. The CDR3 is made up of 14 amino acids. Trimming took 0 bases from V and 3 from J, leaving 9 bases between them.

In this sample, this clone turned up once. The chain couples TRBV12-3 or TRBV12-4 to TRBJ1-2; D call uncertain. The CDR3 covers 13 residues. The ends were cut back, 4 bases at V and 2 bases at J, with 8 bases in the middle. The CDR3 coding sequence is TGTGCCAGCAGTTCCCCCGGAAACTATGGCTACACCTTC. Translating it yields CASSSPGNYGYTF.

V is TRBV6-5 and J is TRBJ2-1, with 9 bases that match TRBD1. J gave up 8 bases and V 5 bases, and 4 bases lay outside the gene matches. From germline, CDR1 is MNHEY and CDR2 SVGAGI. This CDR3 region has 13 residues. Written as DNA, the CDR3 is TGTGCCAGCAGTCTCCGGGACAGGGATGAGCAGTTCTTC. This translates into CASSLRDRDEQFF.

The rearrangement links TRBV11-2 to TRBJ2-1, with D unclear. The V gene lost 5 bases and the J gene lost 12 bases, with 23 bases spanning the gap. CDR1 and CDR2 (germline): SGHAT, FQNNGV. The CDR3 spans 15 residues. CDR3 nucleotide sequence: TGTGCCAGCAGCGCCGAAAGCTGGGCAGCAAGGCGGCAGTTCTTC. The encoded protein is CASSAESWAARRQFF.

The chain recombines TRBV29-1 with TRBJ2-7; no definite D call. The germline V gene encodes CDR1 SQVTM and CDR2 ANQGSEA. This CDR3 region has 12 residues. The V gene lost 4 bases and the J gene lost 0 bases, with 7 bases spanning the gap. CDR3 sequence: CSVGVNSYEQYF. In DNA, the CDR3 is TGCAGCGTTGGCGTCAACTCCTACGAGCAGTACTTC.

The rearrangement joins TRBV2 to TRBJ1-3, with D hard to call. V was shortened by 7 bases and J by 0 bases, with 7 bases between the two germline ends. The CDR3 loop spans 13 amino acids. The V gene's germline CDR1 is SNHLY and CDR2 FYNNEI. In DNA, the CDR3 is TGTGCCAGCACGGAGACCTCTGGAAACACCATATATTTT. Translated: CASTETSGNTIYF.

The rearrangement joins TRBV25-1 to TRBJ1-1; 7 bases align to TRBD1. The J segment lost 0 bases and the V segment lost 7 bases, leaving 5 bases of the junction unmatched. Looked up from germline, CDR1 is MGHDK and CDR2 is SYGVNS. This CDR3 contains 14 residues. This chain's CDR3 is CASTRDSVNTEAFF. Here the CDR3 DNA reads TGTGCCAGCACTCGGGACAGCGTGAACACTGAAGCTTTCTTT.

The gene calls are TRBV5-6 and TRBJ1-6; 7 nucleotides align to TRBD1. V lost 4 bases to trimming and J lost 2 bases; unmatched junction nucleotides: 6. This CDR3 region has 16 residues. Germline assignment: CDR1 SGHDT and CDR2 YYEEEE. CDR3 amino acids: CASSGQQGTYNSPLHF. CDR3 DNA sequence: TGTGCCAGCAGCGGCCAACAGGGGACCTATAATTCACCCCTCCACTTT.